This T cell receptor (beta chain) was found in a study of cytomegalovirus exposure and HLA in healthy donors. Across the study: It was reported in a later analysis that the 120 or so validation repertoires used the same platform as the approximately 690 first-cohort repertoires.

This clone showed up just once. Its specificity is unknown. An end of the junction does not agree with germline; a read error may underlie this. The CDR3 totals 12 residues. Germline assignment: CDR1 MDHEN and CDR2 SYDVKM. Whole-study findings and limits: The tendency of first-cohort TCR clusters to co-occur in the 130 or so validation repertoires was identified by a subsequent analysis. Reported performance of the classifier showed diagnosis of cytomegalovirus status with high specificity and sensitivity. Cytomegalovirus association was assigned to about 150 TCR beta chains.

Libraries were prepared by immunoSEQ multiplex PCR; TCRdb keeps only in-frame clonotypes and omits some of them. This sample carries 120,000 to 150,000 clones, 88% of them seen once, and the ten largest clones take 7% to 9%. This TCR came from a young woman in good health and CMV-seropositive. The sample taken for sequencing was PBMCs. The V gene is TRBV28, the J gene TRBJ1-3; 8 bases are a match to TRBD1. CDR3 sequence: CASSSSPGQVDF. The CDR3, as DNA: TGTGCCAGCAGCTCATCCCCGGGACAGGTAGATTTT.